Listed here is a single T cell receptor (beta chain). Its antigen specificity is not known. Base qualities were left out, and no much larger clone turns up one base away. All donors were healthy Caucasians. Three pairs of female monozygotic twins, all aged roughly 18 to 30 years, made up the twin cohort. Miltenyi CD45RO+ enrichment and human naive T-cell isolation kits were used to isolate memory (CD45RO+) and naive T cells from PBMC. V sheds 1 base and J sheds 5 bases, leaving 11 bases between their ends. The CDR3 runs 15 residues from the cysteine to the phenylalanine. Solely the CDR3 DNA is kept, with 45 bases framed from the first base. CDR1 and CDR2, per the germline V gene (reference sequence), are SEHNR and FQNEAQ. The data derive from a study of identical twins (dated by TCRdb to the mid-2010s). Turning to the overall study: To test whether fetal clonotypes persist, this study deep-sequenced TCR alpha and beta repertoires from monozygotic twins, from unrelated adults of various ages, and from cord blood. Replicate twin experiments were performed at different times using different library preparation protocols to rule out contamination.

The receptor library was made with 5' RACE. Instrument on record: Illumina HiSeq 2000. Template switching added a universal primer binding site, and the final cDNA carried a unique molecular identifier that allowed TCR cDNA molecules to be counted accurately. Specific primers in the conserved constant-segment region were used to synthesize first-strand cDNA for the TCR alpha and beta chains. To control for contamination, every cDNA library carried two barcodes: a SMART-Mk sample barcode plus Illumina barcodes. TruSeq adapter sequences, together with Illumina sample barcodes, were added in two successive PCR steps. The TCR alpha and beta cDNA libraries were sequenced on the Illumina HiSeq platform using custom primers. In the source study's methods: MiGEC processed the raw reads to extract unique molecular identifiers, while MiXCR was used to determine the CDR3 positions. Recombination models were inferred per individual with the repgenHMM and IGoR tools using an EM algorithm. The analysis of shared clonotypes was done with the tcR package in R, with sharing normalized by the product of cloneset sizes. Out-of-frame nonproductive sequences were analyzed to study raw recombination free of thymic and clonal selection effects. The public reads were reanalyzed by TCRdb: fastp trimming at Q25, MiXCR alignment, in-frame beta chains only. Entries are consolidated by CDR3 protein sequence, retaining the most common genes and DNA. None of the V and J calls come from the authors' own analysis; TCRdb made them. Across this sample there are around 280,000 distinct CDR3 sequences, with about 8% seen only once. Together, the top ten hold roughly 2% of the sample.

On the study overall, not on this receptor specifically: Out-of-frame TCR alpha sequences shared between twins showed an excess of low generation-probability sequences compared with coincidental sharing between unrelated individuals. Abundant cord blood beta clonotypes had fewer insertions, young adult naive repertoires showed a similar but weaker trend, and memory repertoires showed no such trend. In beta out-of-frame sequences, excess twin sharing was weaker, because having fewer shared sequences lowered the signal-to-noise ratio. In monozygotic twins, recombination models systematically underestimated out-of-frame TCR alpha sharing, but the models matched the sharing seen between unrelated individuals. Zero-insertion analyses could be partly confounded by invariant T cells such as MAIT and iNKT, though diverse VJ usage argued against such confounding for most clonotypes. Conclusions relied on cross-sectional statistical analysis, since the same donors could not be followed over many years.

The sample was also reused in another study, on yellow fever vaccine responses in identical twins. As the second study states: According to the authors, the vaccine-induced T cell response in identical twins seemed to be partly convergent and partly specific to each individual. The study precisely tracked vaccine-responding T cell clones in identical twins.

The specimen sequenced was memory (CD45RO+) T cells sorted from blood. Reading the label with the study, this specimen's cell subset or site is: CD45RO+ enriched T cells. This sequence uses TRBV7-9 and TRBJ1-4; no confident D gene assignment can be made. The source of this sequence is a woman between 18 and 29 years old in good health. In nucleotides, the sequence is TGTGCCAGCAGCTTAGAGTACGGCCCGAATGAAAAACTGTTTTTT. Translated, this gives CASSLEYGPNEKLFF.